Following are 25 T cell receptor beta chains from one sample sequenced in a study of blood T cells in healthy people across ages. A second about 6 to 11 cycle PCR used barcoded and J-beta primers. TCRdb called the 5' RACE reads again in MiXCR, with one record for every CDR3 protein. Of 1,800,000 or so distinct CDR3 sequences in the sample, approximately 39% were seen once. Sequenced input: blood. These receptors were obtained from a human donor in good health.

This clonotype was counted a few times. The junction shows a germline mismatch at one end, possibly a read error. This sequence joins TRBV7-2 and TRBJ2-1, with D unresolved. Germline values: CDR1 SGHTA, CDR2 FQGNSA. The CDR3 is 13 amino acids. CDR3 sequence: CASTLIAYNEQFF. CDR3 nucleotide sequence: TGTGCCAGCACCTTAATTGCCTACAATGAGCAGTTCTTC.

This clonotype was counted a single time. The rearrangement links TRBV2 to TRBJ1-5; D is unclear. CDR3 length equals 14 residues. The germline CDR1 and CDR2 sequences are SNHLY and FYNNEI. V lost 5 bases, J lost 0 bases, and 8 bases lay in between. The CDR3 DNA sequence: TGTGCCAGCAGTCCCACACATAGCAATCAGCCCCAGCATTTT. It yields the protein CASSPTHSNQPQHF.

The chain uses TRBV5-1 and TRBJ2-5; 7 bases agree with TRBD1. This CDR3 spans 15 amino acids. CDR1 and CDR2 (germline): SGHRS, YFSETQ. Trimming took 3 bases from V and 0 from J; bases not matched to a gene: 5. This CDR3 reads CASSSGTANQETQYF. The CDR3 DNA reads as TGCGCCAGCAGCTCGGGGACAGCCAACCAAGAGACCCAGTACTTC.

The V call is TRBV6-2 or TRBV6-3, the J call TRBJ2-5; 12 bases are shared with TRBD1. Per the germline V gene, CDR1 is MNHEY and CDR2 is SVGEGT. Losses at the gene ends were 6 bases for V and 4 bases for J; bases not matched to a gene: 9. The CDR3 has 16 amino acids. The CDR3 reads CASSLDGTGGLETQYF. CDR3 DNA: TGTGCCAGCAGCCTTGACGGGACAGGGGGCTTAGAGACCCAGTACTTC.

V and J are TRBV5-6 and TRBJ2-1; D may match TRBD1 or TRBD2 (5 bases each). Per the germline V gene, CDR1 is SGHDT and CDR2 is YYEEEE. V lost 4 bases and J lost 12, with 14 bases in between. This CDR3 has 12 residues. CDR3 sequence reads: CASSPTRGGQFF. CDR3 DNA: TGTGCCAGCAGCCCGACCCGTGGGGGGCAGTTCTTC.

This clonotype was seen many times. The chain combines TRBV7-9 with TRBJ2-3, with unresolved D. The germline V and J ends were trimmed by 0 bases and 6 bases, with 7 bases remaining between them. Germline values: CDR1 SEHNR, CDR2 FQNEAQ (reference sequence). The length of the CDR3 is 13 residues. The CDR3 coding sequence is TGTGCCAGCAGCTTAGCCCGAGACGATACGCAGTATTTT. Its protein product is CASSLARDDTQYF. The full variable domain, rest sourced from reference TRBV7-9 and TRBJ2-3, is DTGVSQNPRHKITKRGQNVTFRCDPISEHNRLYWYRQTLGQGPEFLTYFQNEAQLEKSRLLSDRFSAERPKGSFSTLEIQRTEQGDSAMYLCASSLARDDTQYFGPGTRLTVL.

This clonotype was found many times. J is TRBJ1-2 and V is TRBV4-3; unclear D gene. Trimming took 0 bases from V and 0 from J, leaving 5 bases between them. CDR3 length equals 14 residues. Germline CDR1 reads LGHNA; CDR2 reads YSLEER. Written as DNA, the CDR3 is TGCGCCAGCAGCCAAGAGGGAACTAACTATGGCTACACCTTC. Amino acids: CASSQEGTNYGYTF.

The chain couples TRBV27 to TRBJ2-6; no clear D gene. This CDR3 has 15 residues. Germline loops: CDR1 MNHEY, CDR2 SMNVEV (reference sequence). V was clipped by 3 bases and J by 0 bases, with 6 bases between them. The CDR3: CASSFWNSGANVLTF. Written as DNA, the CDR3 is TGTGCCAGCAGTTTCTGGAACTCTGGGGCCAACGTCCTGACTTTC.

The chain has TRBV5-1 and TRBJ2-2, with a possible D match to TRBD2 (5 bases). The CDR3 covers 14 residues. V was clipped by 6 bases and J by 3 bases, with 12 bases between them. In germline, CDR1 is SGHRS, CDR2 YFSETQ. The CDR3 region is CASTERSYTGELFF. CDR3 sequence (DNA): TGCGCCAGCACTGAGCGGTCGTACACCGGGGAGCTGTTTTTT.

The CDR3 loop reads CATSRTGETNGYTF. DNA of the CDR3: TGTGCCACCAGCCGGACAGGGGAAACCAATGGCTACACCTTC. The chain couples TRBV24-1 to TRBJ1-2; 9 bases are shared with TRBD1. Germline values: CDR1 KGHDR, CDR2 SFDVKD. The CDR3 is 14 amino acids. V was pared by 7 bases and J by 6 bases, with 8 bases of the junction left unmatched.

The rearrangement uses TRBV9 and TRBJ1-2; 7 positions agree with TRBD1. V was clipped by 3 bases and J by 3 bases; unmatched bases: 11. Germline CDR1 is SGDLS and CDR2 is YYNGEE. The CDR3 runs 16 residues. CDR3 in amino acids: CASSAYRGRVDYGYTF. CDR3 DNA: TGTGCCAGCAGCGCCTACAGGGGCCGGGTGGACTATGGCTACACCTTC. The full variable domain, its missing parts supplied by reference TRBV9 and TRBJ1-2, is DSGVTQTPKHLITATGQRVTLRCSPRSGDLSVYWYQQSLDQGLQFLIQYYNGEERAKGNILERFSAQQFPDLHSELNLSSLELGDSALYFCASSAYRGRVDYGYTFGSGTRLTVV.

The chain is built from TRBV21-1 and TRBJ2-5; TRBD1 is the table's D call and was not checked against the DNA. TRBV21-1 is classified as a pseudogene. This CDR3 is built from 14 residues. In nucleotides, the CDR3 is TGTGCCAGCAGCAATCAGGGTTTGCAAGAGACCCAGTACTTC. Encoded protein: CASSNQGLQETQYF.

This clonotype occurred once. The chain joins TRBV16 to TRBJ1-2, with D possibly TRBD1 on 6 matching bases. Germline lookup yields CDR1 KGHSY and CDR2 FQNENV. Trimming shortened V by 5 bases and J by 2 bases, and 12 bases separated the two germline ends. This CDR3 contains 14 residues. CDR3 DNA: TGTGCCAGCAGCAATGCGGGGGGCAACTATGGCTACACCTTC. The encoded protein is CASSNAGGNYGYTF.

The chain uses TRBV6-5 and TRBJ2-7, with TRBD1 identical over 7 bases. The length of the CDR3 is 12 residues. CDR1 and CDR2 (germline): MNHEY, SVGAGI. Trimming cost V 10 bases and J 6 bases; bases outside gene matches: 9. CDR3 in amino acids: CATTTGIGEQYF. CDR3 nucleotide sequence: TGTGCCACTACGACAGGGATTGGCGAGCAGTACTTC.

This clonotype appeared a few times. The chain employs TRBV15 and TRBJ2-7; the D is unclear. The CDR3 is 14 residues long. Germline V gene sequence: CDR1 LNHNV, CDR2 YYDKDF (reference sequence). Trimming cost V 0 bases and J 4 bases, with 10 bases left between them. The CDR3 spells CATSRDLAEYEQYF. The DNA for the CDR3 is TGTGCCACCAGCAGAGATCTGGCAGAGTACGAGCAGTACTTC.

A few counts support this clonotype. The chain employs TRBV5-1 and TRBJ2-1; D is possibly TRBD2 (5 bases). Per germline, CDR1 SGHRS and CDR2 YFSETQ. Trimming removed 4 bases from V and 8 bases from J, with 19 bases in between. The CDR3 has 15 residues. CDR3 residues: CASSRRRLASDEQFF. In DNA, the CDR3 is TGCGCCAGCAGCAGAAGACGATTAGCGTCCGATGAGCAGTTCTTC.

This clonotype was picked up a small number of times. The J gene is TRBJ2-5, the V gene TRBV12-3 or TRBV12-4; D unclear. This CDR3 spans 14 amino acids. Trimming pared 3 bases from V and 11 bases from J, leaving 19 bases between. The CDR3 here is CASSLMVSGRRQYF. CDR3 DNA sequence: TGTGCCAGCAGTTTGATGGTTTCTGGTAGGCGGCAGTACTTC.

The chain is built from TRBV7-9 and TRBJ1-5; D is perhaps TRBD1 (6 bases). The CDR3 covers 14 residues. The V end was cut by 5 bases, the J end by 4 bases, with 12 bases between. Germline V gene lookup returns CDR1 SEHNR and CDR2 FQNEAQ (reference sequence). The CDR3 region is CASSHRDGNQPQHF. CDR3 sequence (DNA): TGTGCCAGCAGCCACAGGGACGGTAATCAGCCCCAGCATTTT.

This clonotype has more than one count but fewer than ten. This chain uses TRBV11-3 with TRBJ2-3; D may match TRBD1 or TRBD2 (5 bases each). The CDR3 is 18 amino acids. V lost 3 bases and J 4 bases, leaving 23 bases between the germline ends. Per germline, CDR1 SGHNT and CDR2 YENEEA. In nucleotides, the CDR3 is TGTGCCAGCAGCTTGAGGCAGGGAGAGATGTATTTCCCAGATACGCAGTATTTT. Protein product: CASSLRQGEMYFPDTQYF.

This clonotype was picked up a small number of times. CDR3 nucleotides: TGTGCCAGCAGTTACAGCGGGGACCGCCGGGGCGGCTACACCTTC. It codes for CASSYSGDRRGGYTF. The rearrangement uses TRBV6-5 and TRBJ1-2, with TRBD1 as a possible D gene (5 bases). V was trimmed by 2 bases and J by 8 bases, leaving 18 bases between them. Germline V gives CDR1 MNHEY, CDR2 SVGAGI. The CDR3 is made up of 15 amino acids.

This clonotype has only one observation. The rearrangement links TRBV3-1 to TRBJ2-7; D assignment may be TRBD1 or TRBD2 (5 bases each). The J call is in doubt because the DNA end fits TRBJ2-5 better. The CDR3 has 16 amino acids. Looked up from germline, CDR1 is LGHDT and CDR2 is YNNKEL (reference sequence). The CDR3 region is CASSQEGDGAVETQYF. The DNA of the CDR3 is TGTGCCAGCAGCCAAGAGGGGGACGGGGCGGTAGAGACCCAGTACTTC.

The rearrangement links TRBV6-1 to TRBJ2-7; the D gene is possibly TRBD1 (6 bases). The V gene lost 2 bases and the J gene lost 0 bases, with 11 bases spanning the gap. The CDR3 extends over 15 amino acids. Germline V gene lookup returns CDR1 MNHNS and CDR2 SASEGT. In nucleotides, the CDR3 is TGTGCCAGCAGTGAAATTCAGGGGCTCTCCTACGAGCAGTACTTC. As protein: CASSEIQGLSYEQYF.

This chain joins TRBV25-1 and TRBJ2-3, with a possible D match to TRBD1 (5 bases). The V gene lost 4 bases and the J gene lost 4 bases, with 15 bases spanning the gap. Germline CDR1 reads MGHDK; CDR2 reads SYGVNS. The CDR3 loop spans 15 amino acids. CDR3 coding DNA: TGTGCCAGCAGTGCTTACAAGGGGAATGCAGATACGCAGTATTTT. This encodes CASSAYKGNADTQYF.

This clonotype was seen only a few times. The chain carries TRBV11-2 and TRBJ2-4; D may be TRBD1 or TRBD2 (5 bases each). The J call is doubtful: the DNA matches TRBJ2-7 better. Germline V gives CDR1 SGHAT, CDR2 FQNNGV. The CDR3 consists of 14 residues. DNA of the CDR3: TGTGCCAGCAGCAAACGGGACGGAACCTACGAGCAGTACTTC. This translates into CASSKRDGTYEQYF.

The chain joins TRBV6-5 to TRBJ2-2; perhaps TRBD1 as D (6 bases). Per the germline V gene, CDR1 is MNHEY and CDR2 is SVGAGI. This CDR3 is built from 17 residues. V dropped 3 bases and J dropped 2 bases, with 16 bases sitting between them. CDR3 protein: CASSYSSGAINTGELFF. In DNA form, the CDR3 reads TGTGCCAGCAGTTATAGTTCAGGGGCCATAAACACCGGGGAGCTGTTTTTT.